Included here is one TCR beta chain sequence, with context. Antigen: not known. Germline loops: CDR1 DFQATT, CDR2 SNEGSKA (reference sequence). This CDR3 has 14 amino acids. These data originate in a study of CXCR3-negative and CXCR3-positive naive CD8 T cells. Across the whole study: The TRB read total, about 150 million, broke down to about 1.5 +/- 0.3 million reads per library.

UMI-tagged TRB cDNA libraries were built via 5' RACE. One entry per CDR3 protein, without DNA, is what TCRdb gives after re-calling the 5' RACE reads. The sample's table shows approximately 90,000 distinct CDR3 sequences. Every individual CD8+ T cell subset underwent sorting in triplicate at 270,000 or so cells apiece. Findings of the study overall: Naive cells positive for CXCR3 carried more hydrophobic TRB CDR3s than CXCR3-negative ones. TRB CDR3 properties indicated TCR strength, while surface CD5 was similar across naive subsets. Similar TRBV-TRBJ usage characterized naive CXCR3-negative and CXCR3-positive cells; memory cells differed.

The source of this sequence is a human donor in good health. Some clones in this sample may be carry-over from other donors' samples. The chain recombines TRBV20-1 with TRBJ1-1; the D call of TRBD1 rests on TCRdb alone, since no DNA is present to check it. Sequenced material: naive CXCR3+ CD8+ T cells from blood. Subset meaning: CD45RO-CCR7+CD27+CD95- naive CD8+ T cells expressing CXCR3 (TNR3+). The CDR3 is CSASLDRALTEAFF.